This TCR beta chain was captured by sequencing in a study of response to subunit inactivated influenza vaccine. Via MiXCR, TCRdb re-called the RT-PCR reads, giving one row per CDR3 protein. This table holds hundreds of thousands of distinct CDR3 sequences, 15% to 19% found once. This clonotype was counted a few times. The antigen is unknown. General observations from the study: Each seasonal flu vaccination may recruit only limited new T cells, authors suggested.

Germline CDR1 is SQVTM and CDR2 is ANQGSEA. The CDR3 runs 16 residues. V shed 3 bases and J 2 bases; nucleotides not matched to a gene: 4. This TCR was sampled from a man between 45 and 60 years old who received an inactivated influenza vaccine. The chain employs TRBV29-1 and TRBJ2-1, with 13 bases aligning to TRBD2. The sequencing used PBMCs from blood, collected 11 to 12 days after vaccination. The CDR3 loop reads CSVDGTSGIPYNEQFF. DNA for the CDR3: TGCAGCGTTGACGGGACTAGCGGGATACCCTACAATGAGCAGTTCTTC.